These 13 T cell receptor beta chains were all obtained from the same sample, sequenced in a study of CXCR3-negative and CXCR3-positive naive CD8 T cells. Study-level findings and limits: CXCR3-expressing naive cells carried TRB CDR3s more hydrophobic than those of CXCR3-negative naive cells.

UMI-tagged TRB cDNA libraries were built via 5' RACE. TCRdb re-called the 5' RACE reads and catalogs CDR3 proteins one per entry, DNA excluded. Its clone listing holds some 140,000 distinct CDR3 sequences. Antigens of these TCRs are unknown. The specimen sequenced was naive CXCR3+ CD8+ T cells from blood. Indicated subset: CD45RO-CCR7+CD27+CD95- naive CD8+ T cells expressing CXCR3 (TNR3+). The source is a human donor in good health. Some clones in this sample may be carry-over from other donors' samples.

The chain carries TRBV29-1 and TRBJ2-7; the D gene TCRdb calls, TRBD1, cannot be checked with no DNA. This CDR3 comprises 14 residues. The germline V gene encodes CDR1 SQVTM and CDR2 ANQGSEA. This CDR3 is CSVVYTGESTKQYF.

The V gene is TRBV29-1, the J gene TRBJ2-3. CDR3 length equals 11 residues. Per the germline V gene, CDR1 is SQVTM and CDR2 is ANQGSEA. The CDR3 sequence is CSVPEWGTQYF.

V is TRBV11-2 and J is TRBJ2-5. Germline values: CDR1 SGHAT, CDR2 FQNNGV. This CDR3 spans 14 amino acids. The CDR3: CASSLWTAEETQYF. Combining the CDR3 with reference TRBV11-2 and TRBJ2-5 gives the whole variable domain EAGVAQSPRYKIIEKRQSVAFWCNPISGHATLYWYQQILGQGPKLLIQFQNNGVVDDSQLPKDRFSAERLKGVDSTLKIQPAKLEDSAVYLCASSLWTAEETQYFGPGTRLLVL.

V usage is TRBV14 and J usage is TRBJ2-5; the TCRdb D gene call, TRBD2, has no DNA to confirm it. The CDR3 has 15 residues. Germline loops: CDR1 SGHDN, CDR2 FVKESK. The CDR3: CASSQEGLLDETQYF.

The genes are TRBV12-3 or TRBV12-4 and TRBJ1-2; TCRdb lists TRBD1, though no DNA is available to test this call. The CDR3 is 12 residues long. CDR3 in amino acids: CASSFGGFGYTF.

V gene TRBV29-1 combines with J gene TRBJ2-1; TCRdb outputs TRBD2, but without DNA this stays unchecked. From germline, CDR1 is SQVTM and CDR2 ANQGSEA. CDR3 length: 17 amino acids. The CDR3 region is CSVGQSGGRASYNEQFF.

V usage is TRBV10-3 and J usage is TRBJ1-1; TCRdb picks TRBD1, but there is no DNA to check that call. This CDR3 spans 14 amino acids. Looked up from germline, CDR1 is ENHRY and CDR2 is SYGVKD. The CDR3 loop reads CAITIGGTDTEAFF.

This sequence joins TRBV4-1 and TRBJ2-7. This CDR3 contains 14 residues. The germline V gene encodes CDR1 MGHRA and CDR2 YSYEKL. The CDR3 sequence: CASSHGQEYYEQYF.

The chain is built from TRBV6-5 and TRBJ2-2. The CDR3 has 15 residues. Germline CDR1 MNHEY, CDR2 SVGAGI. The CDR3 sequence: CASSPAIGNTGELFF.

J is TRBJ2-1 and V is TRBV13. The CDR3 totals 12 residues. CDR1 and CDR2 (germline): PRHDT, FYEKMQ (reference sequence). The CDR3 spells CASSFRGSEQFF. The variable domain in full, completed from reference TRBV13 and TRBJ2-1, reads AAGVIQSPRHLIKEKRETATLKCYPIPRHDTVYWYQQGPGQDPQFLISFYEKMQSDKGSIPDRFSAQQFSDYHSELNMSSLELGDSALYFCASSFRGSEQFFGPGTRLTVL.

The chain uses TRBV7-3 and TRBJ2-3. The length of the CDR3 is 14 residues. Germline V gives CDR1 SGHTA, CDR2 FQGTGA. The CDR3 sequence is CASSYAERTDTQYF.

This rearrangement joins TRBV11-2 to TRBJ2-3; without DNA, the TCRdb call of TRBD1 cannot be checked. The CDR3 has 14 residues. Germline V gives CDR1 SGHAT, CDR2 FQNNGV. The CDR3 sequence: CAINDRGHPDTQYF.

The V gene is TRBV7-9, the J gene TRBJ1-2; as DNA is missing, the TRBD1 call by TCRdb cannot be tested. Per germline, CDR1 SEHNR and CDR2 FQNEAQ (reference sequence). The length of the CDR3 is 14 residues. CDR3 protein: CASSGGWAEYGYTF.